This entry features one T cell receptor (beta chain) sequence. Its antigen remains unidentified. The record originates from a study of a mutant IDH1 vaccine in newly diagnosed glioma. Turning to the study itself: Patients had received radiotherapy, temozolomide, or both previously, most receiving both.

Germline V gene sequence: CDR1 WSHSY, CDR2 SAAADI. J was trimmed by 5 bases and V by 3 bases; bases with no gene match: 10. The CDR3 is 17 residues long. As for time point: week 5, during vaccination. In every dose of vaccine, 300 ug of mutant IDH1 20-mer peptide was given alongside topical imiquimod. Profiled with immunoSEQ multiplex PCR; TCRdb holds only in-frame clones, not every one. The sample has 40,000 to 55,000 clones, over 75% seen once. The TCR was taken from a man aged 50 or older with glioma. The chain links TRBV10-2 to TRBJ2-5, with 12 bases identical to TRBD1. Sample: PBMCs, taken from a glioma patient whose treatment included an IDH1 peptide vaccine. Here the CDR3 DNA reads TGCGCCAGCAGTGATTACCACCGGGACAGGGGGCCGGAGACCCAGTACTTC. This gives the protein CASSDYHRDRGPETQYF.